This T cell receptor beta chain was observed in a study of blood T cells in healthy people across ages. Trimming pared 6 bases from V and 0 bases from J, leaving 18 bases between. The CDR3 contains 16 residues. CDR1 is DFQATT and CDR2 is SNEGSKA in the germline V gene (reference sequence). This clonotype was counted between two and nine times. Next came a second PCR, run for roughly 6 to 11 cycles, which used a sample-barcoded 5' primer along with a J-beta primer mix. TCRdb independently ran MiXCR on the 5' RACE reads; one entry per CDR3 protein. The sample shows approximately 1.5 million distinct CDR3 sequences, about 42% of them seen only once.

This rearrangement joins TRBV20-1 to TRBJ2-1, with D perhaps TRBD2 (6 bases). This TCR came from a woman between 18 and 29 years old in good health. Sequencing input: blood. CDR3: CSARGSGESSYNEQFF. The CDR3 DNA is TGCAGTGCCCGGGGGAGCGGAGAGAGCTCCTACAATGAGCAGTTCTTC.